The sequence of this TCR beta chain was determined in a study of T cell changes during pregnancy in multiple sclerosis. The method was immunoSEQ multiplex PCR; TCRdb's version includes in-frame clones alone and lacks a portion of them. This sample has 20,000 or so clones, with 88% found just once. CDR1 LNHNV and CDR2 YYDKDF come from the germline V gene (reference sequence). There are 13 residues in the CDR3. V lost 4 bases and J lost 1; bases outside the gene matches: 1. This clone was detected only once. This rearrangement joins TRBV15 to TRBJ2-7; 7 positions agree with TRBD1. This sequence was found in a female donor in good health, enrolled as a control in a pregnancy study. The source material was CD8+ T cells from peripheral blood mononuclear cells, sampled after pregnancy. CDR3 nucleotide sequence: TGTGCCACCAGCATGGGACAGTCCTACGAGCAGTACTTC. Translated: CATSMGQSYEQYF.